The sequence of this T cell receptor (beta chain) was determined in a study of Graves' ophthalmopathy and Graves' hyperthyroidism. Amplification targeted the TCR beta CDR3 regions, with RNA transcripts as the source material. HTBI primers primed a first-round RT-PCR, and a second-round multiplex PCR followed. In TCRdb, the multiplex PCR reads were re-called with MiXCR into one record per CDR3 protein. Among around 1,000,000 distinct CDR3 sequences listed, about two fifths were seen once. Deletions cut 4 bases from V and 3 bases from J, with 10 bases between. Germline values: CDR1 MNHEY, CDR2 SMNVEV (reference sequence). The CDR3 spans 15 residues. This clonotype was seen a handful of times. Its antigen remains unidentified. Study results and caveats: Most thyroid clonotypes with frequency above 0.001 were detected in blood too.

Sequenced: peripheral blood or thyroid tissue (not recorded which). This receptor was obtained from an adult man with Graves' hyperthyroidism. The V and J genes are TRBV27 and TRBJ1-6, with D perhaps TRBD1 (5 bases). This CDR3 is CASSYQGGYNSPLHF. CDR3 DNA: TGTGCCAGCAGTTACCAGGGTGGCTATAATTCACCCCTCCACTTT.